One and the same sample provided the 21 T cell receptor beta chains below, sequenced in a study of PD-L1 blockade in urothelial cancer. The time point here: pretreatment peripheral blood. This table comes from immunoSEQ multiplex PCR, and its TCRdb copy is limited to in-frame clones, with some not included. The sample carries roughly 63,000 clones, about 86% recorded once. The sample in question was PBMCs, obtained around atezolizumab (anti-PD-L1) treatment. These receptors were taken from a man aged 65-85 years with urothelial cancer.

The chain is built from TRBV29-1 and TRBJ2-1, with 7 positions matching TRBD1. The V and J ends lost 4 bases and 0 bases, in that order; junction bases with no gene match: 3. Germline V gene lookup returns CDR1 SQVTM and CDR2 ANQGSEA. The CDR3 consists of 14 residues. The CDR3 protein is CSVVSGGSYNEQFF. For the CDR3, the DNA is TGCAGCGTTGTTTCAGGGGGCTCCTACAATGAGCAGTTCTTC.

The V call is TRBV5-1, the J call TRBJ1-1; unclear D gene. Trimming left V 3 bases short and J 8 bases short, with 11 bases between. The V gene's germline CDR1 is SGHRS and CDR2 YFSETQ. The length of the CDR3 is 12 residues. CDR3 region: CASSSEGGEAFF. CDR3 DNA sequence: TGCGCCAGCAGCTCCGAGGGAGGGGAAGCTTTCTTT.

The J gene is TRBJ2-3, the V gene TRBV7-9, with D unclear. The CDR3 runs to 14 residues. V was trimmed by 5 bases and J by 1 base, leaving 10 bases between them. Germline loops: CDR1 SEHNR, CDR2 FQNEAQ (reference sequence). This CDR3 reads CASSPLGRTDTQYF. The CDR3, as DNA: TGTGCCAGCAGCCCCCTTGGGCGCACAGATACGCAGTATTTT.

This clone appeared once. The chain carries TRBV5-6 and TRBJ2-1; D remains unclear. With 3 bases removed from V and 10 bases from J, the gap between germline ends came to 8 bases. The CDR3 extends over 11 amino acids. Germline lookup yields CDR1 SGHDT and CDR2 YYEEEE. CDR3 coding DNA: TGTGCCAGCAGCTCCAGATTAGAGCAGTTCTTC. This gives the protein CASSSRLEQFF.

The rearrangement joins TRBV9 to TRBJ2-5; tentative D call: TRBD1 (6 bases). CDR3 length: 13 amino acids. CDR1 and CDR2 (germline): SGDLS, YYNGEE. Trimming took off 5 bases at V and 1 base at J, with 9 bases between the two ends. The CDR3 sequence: CASSLDSQETQYF. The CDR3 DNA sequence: TGTGCCAGCAGTTTGGACAGCCAAGAGACCCAGTACTTC.

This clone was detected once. CDR3 protein: CASSPTSGANNEQFF. The CDR3 DNA sequence: TGTGCCAGCAGTCCCACTAGCGGGGCTAACAATGAGCAGTTCTTC. This sequence joins TRBV28 and TRBJ2-1; 10 nucleotides align to TRBD2. From germline, CDR1 is MDHEN and CDR2 SYDVKM. The CDR3 runs 15 residues. The J segment lost 5 bases and the V segment lost 5 bases, leaving 6 bases of the junction unmatched.

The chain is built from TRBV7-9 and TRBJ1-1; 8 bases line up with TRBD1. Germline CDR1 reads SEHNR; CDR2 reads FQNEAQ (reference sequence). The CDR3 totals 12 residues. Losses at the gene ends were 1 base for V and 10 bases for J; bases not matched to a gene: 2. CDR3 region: CASSLVGQGAFF. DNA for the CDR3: TGTGCCAGCAGCTTAGTCGGACAGGGAGCTTTCTTT.

The CDR3 loop is CASRPSGTRGYEQYF. CDR3 sequence (DNA): TGTGCCAGCAGGCCCTCCGGGACTAGAGGGTACGAGCAGTACTTC. This sequence joins TRBV6-1 and TRBJ2-7, with TRBD2 identical over 8 bases. Germline trimming cut 6 bases from V and 4 bases from J; bases unmatched to any gene: 11. CDR3 length: 15 amino acids. Germline assignment: CDR1 MNHNS and CDR2 SASEGT.

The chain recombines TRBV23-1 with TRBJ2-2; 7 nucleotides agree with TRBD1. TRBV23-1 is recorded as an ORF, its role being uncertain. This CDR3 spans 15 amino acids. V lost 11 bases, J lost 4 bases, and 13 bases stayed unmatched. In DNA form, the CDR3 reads TGCGCCGGACTGGGACAGTTGATTTTCACCGGGGAGCTGTTTTTT. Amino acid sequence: CAGLGQLIFTGELFF.

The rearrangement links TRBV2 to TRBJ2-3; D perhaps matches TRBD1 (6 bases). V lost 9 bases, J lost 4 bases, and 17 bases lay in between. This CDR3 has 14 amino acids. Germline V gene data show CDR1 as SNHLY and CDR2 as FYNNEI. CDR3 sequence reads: CARETGFCSDTQYF. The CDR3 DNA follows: TGTGCCAGAGAAACAGGGTTTTGTTCAGATACGCAGTATTTT.

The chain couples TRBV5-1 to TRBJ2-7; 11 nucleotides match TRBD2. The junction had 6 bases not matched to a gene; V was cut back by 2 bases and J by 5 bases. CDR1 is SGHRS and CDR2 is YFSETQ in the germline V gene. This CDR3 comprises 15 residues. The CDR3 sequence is CASSFSGRGLDEQYF. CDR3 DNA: TGCGCCAGCAGCTTTAGCGGGAGGGGGCTCGACGAGCAGTACTTC.

For the CDR3, the DNA is TGTGCCAGCAGAGCCGACAGGGAGCAGCCCCAGCATTTT. Residues: CASRADREQPQHF. The V call is TRBV6-1, the J call TRBJ1-5, with 7 bases matching TRBD1. The CDR3 spans 13 residues. V lost 6 bases, J lost 7 bases, and 6 bases stayed unmatched. Per germline, CDR1 MNHNS and CDR2 SASEGT.

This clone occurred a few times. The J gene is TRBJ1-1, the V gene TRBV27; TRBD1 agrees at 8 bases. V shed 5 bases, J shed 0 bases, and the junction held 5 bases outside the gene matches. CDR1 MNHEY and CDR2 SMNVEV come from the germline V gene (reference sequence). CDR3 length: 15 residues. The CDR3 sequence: CASSRRTGLNTEAFF. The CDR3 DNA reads TGTGCCAGCAGTAGACGGACAGGGCTGAACACTGAAGCTTTCTTT.

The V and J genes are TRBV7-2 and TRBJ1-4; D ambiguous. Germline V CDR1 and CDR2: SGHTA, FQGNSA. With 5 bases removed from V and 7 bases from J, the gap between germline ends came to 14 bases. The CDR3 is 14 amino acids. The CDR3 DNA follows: TGTGCCAGCAGCCTGCGGATGGATGGTGAAAAACTGTTTTTT. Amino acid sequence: CASSLRMDGEKLFF.

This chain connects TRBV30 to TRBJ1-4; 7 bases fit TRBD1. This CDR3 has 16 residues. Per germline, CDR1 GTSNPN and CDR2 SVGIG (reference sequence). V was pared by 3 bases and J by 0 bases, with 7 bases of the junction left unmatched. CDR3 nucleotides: TGTGCCTGGAGCGCCCGGCAGGGGGCAACTAATGAAAAACTGTTTTTT. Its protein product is CAWSARQGATNEKLFF.

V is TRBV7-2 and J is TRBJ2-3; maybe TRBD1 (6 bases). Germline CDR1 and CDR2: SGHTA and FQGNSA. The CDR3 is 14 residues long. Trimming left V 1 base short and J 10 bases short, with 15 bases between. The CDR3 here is CASSLGTTGIAQYF. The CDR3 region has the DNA TGTGCCAGCAGCTTAGGGACGACAGGAATCGCGCAGTATTTT.

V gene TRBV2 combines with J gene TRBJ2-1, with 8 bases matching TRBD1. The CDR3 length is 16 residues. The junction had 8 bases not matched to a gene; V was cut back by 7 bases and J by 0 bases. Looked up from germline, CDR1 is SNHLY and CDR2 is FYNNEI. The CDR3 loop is CASMGQEDLSYNEQFF. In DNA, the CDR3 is TGTGCCAGCATGGGACAGGAGGACCTCTCCTACAATGAGCAGTTCTTC. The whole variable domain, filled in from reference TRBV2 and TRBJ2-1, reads EPEVTQTPSHQVTQMGQEVILRCVPISNHLYFYWYRQILGQKVEFLVSFYNNEISEKSEIFDDQFSVERPDGSNFTLKIRSTKLEDSAMYFCASMGQEDLSYNEQFFGPGTRLTVL.

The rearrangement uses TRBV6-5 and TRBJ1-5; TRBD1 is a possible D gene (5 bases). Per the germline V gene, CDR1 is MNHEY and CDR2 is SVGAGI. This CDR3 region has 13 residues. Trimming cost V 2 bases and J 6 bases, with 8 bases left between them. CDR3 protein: CASSYGGGQPQHF. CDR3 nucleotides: TGTGCCAGCAGTTACGGGGGAGGTCAGCCCCAGCATTTT.

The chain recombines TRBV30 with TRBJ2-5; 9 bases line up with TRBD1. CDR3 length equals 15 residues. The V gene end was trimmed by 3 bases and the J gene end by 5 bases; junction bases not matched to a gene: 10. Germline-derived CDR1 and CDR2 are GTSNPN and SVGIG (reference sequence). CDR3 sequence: CAWSRKWTGEETQYF. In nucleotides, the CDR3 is TGTGCCTGGAGCCGGAAGTGGACAGGGGAGGAGACCCAGTACTTC.

The CDR3 region is CASSFSARGDTQYF. The CDR3 DNA reads as TGTGCCAGCAGCTTTTCGGCGAGGGGGGATACGCAGTATTTT. The chain links TRBV11-2 to TRBJ2-3; tentative D call: TRBD1 (6 bases). The V gene's germline CDR1 is SGHAT and CDR2 FQNNGV. Trimming removed 3 bases at V and 6 bases at J, with 13 bases between. The CDR3 runs to 14 residues.

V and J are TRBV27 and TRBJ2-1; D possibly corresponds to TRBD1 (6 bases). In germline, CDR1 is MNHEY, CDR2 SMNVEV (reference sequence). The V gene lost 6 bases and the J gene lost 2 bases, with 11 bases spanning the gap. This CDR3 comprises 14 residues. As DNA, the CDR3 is TGTGCCAGCAGGTACAGGGCAACCTACAATGAGCAGTTCTTC. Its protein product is CASRYRATYNEQFF.